The clone carrying this TCR beta chain was seen a handful of times. The antigen is unknown. Germline V gene data show CDR1 as SGHKS and CDR2 as YYEKEE (reference sequence). With 7 bases removed from V and 8 bases from J, the gap between germline ends came to 15 bases. This CDR3 has 12 amino acids. Unique molecular identifier tags were affixed to discrete cDNA molecules. From the 5' RACE reads, TCRdb called clonotypes with MiXCR, one entry per CDR3 protein. The table includes about 64,000 distinct CDR3 sequences, 7.5% to 9% detected once. These data belong to a study of early T cells in non-severe SARS-CoV-2 infection. Study-wide background: The study sequenced bulk RNA from unsorted whole blood, with chains unpaired.

Study-level findings and limits: VDJdb matching, biased toward anti-spike CD8 responses, missed private and CD4 specificities.

This TCR came from an adult who was a healthcare worker with PCR-confirmed SARS-CoV-2 infection or an uninfected control (not recorded which). The V call is TRBV5-5, the J call TRBJ1-1; D gene uncertain. The specimen comprised whole blood, sampled at baseline. CDR3 DNA: TGTGCCAGCTCCGGAGGAAACTTAGAAGCTTTCTTT. This sequence encodes CASSGGNLEAFF.